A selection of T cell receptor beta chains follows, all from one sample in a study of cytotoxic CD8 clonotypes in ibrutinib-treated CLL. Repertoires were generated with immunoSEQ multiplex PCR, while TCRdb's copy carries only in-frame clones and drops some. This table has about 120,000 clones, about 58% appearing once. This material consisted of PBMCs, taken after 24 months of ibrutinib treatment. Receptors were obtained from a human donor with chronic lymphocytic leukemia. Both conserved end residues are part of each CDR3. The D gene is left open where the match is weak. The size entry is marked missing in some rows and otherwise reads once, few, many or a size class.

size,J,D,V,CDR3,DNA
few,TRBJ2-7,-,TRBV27,CASSSGTSPYEQYF,TGTGCCAGCAGTTCCGGGACATCCCCCTACGAGCAGTACTTC
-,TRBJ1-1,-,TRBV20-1,CSAWTDTEAFF,TGCAGTGCTTGGACCGACACTGAAGCTTTCTTT
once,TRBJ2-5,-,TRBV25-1,CASSNPSLGEETQYF,TGTGCCAGCAGTAACCCCAGTTTGGGGGAAGAGACCCAGTACTTC
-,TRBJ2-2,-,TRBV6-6,CASTYGEGTGELFF,TGTGCCAGCACCTACGGGGAAGGCACCGGGGAGCTGTTTTTT
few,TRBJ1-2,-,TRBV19,CASSPQLNYGYTF,TGTGCCAGTAGTCCACAGCTTAACTATGGCTACACCTTC
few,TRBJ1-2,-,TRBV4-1,CASSQEQQGPYGYTF,TGCGCCAGCAGCCAAGAGCAACAAGGGCCCTATGGCTACACCTTC
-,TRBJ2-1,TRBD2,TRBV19,CASSRTSGRPKDEQFF,TGTGCCAGTAGCCGGACTAGCGGACGTCCCAAGGATGAGCAGTTCTTC
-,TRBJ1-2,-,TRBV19,CASPFPGYTF,TGTGCCAGTCCATTTCCTGGCTACACCTTC
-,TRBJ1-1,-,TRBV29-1,CSANWVGRNTEAFF,TGCAGCGCCAATTGGGTAGGGAGGAACACTGAAGCTTTCTTT
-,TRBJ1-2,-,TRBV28,CASSLYSDGTGYTF,TGTGCCAGCAGTTTGTATAGCGATGGTACGGGCTACACCTTC